This TCR beta chain was recovered during a study of blood T cell repertoires in COVID-19. Between the trimmed V and J ends, which lost 2 bases and 8 bases, there was a span of 12 bases. The CDR3 is made up of 13 amino acids. Looked up from germline, CDR1 is SGHTA and CDR2 is FQGTGA. TCRdb's table, derived via immunoSEQ multiplex PCR, lists solely in-frame clones and lacks some. Found here are around 230,000 clones, about 86% of them singletons; the top ten hold about 7.4%. The clonotype comes from a woman aged 45-59 years with acute or convalescent COVID-19. The material sequenced was peripheral blood. This rearrangement joins TRBV7-3 to TRBJ1-2, with a tentative D call TRBD1 (5 bases). CDR3 nucleotide sequence: TGTGCCAGCAGCTTAGGCCAGGGTCAGGGCTACACCTTC. As protein: CASSLGQGQGYTF.